This T cell receptor (beta chain) was sequenced for a study of PD-1 blockade in classical Hodgkin lymphoma. Documented time point: cycle 4 day 1 (C4D1), after 5 to 7 weeks of nivolumab. Every one of the patients relapsed after autologous stem cell transplantation (brentuximab vedotin exposure was variable). Per the germline V gene, CDR1 is SEHNR and CDR2 is FQNEAQ (reference sequence). V lost 5 bases and J lost 4; bases outside the gene matches: 11. The CDR3 has 17 amino acids. Clones were read by immunoSEQ multiplex PCR, and TCRdb kept only the in-frame ones, dropping some. The sample lists about 51,000 clones; approximately 80% were seen once.

This TCR came from a human donor with classical Hodgkin lymphoma. This sample comprised peripheral blood mononuclear cells (PBMCs), obtained before the fourth cycle of nivolumab. This rearrangement joins TRBV7-9 to TRBJ2-2; 9 positions match TRBD1. CDR3 in DNA: TGTGCCAGCAGCACCCCAAAGGGACAGGGAATCACCGGGGAGCTGTTTTTT. As protein: CASSTPKGQGITGELFF. The complete variable domain, with remaining parts taken from reference TRBV7-9 and TRBJ2-2, reads DTGVSQNPRHKITKRGQNVTFRCDPISEHNRLYWYRQTLGQGPEFLTYFQNEAQLEKSRLLSDRFSAERPKGSFSTLEIQRTEQGDSAMYLCASSTPKGQGITGELFFGEGSRLTVL.